This entry lists 23 T cell receptor beta chains sequenced from one sample in a study of blood T cell repertoires in COVID-19 (dated by TCRdb to the early 2020s). Library preparation employed the immunoSEQ multiplex PCR assay. As stored in TCRdb, this immuneACCESS dataset retains in-frame rearrangements with V and J assigned. A fraction of the clones does not appear; measured against another copy, unresolved V genes explain less than half of the discrepancy, and the remainder lacks a known reason. This sample has about 81,000 clones in its table, and roughly 82% of those were observed once. Clones ranked in the top ten supply roughly 7.4% of the sample. What was sequenced was peripheral blood. The source is a human donor in a cohort sampled during active COVID-19.

The chain couples TRBV11-2 to TRBJ2-7; 9 bases line up with TRBD1. This CDR3 is 16 amino acids long. Germline V lookup: CDR1 SGHAT, CDR2 FQNNGV. Trimming at V came to 4 bases and at J to 2 bases, leaving 9 bases not matched to a gene. The CDR3 is CASSSGTGQFTYEQYF. For the CDR3, the DNA is TGTGCCAGCAGCTCCGGGACAGGGCAGTTCACCTACGAGCAGTACTTC.

The chain uses TRBV5-1 and TRBJ2-2; 13 bases agree with TRBD2. The germline CDR1 and CDR2 sequences are SGHRS and YFSETQ. With 3 bases clipped from V and 6 bases from J, the junction kept 5 bases outside the gene matches. The length of the CDR3 is 16 residues. CDR3 in amino acids: CASSSTTSGGAGELFF. Here the CDR3 DNA reads TGCGCCAGCAGCTCCACCACTAGCGGGGGGGCCGGGGAGCTGTTTTTT.

The chain couples TRBV2 to TRBJ1-1; 11 nucleotides match TRBD1. The J segment lost 4 bases and the V segment lost 6 bases, leaving 7 bases of the junction unmatched. The CDR3 contains 15 residues. Germline CDR1 and CDR2: SNHLY and FYNNEI. The chain's CDR3 is CASRVDRGRFTEAFF. CDR3 nucleotides: TGTGCCAGCAGAGTGGACAGGGGGCGGTTCACTGAAGCTTTCTTT.

Details on this clone: A read error may produce the germline difference seen at one junction end. The rearrangement uses TRBV7-7 and TRBJ2-2; possible D gene TRBD2, 6 bases. The CDR3 consists of 16 residues. CDR1 and CDR2 (germline): SSHAT, FNYEAQ (reference sequence). The CDR3 region has the DNA TGTGCTAGCAGCCTAACAGCGGGCGACGGGGGCGGGGAGCTGTTTTTT. Translated: CASSLTAGDGGGELFF.

The V and J genes are TRBV13 and TRBJ1-3, with TRBD1 identical over 7 bases. Germline CDR1 and CDR2: PRHDT and FYEKMQ (reference sequence). Trimming took 5 bases from V and 2 from J; bases not matched to a gene: 3. CDR3 length: 14 amino acids. The CDR3 sequence is CASSIGQAGNTIYF. The DNA for the CDR3 is TGTGCCAGCAGCATCGGACAGGCTGGAAACACCATATATTTT.

The V call is TRBV11-2, the J call TRBJ2-5; 7 bases fit TRBD2. Germline loops: CDR1 SGHAT, CDR2 FQNNGV. The CDR3 contains 15 residues. The V segment lost 1 base and the J segment 3 bases; nucleotides outside the gene matches: 5. The CDR3 DNA reads as TGTGCCAGCAGCTTAGTTGGTCTAGCGGAAGAGACCCAGTACTTC. Translating gives CASSLVGLAEETQYF.

The chain recombines TRBV6-1 with TRBJ2-7, with unresolved D. Germline V CDR1 and CDR2: MNHNS, SASEGT. This CDR3 comprises 12 residues. Trimming took 3 bases from V and 0 from J, leaving 3 bases between them. The CDR3, as DNA: TGTGCCAGCAGTGATCACTCCTACGAGCAGTACTTC. Translating gives CASSDHSYEQYF.

This chain links TRBV2 with TRBJ1-5, with 9 bases aligning to TRBD1. V lost 5 bases and J lost 0; bases outside the gene matches: 5. The CDR3 is 16 residues long. Germline-derived CDR1 and CDR2 are SNHLY and FYNNEI. CDR3 amino acids: CASSRQGVNSNQPQHF. CDR3 in DNA: TGTGCCAGCAGTAGACAGGGGGTCAATAGCAATCAGCCCCAGCATTTT.

This rearrangement joins TRBV7-9 to TRBJ1-4; TRBD1 aligns across 7 bases. V dropped 5 bases and J dropped 17; count of bases not matched to a gene: 8. The germline CDR1 and CDR2 sequences are SEHNR and FQNEAQ (reference sequence). This CDR3 comprises 11 residues. CDR3 region: CASSQGQRFFF. The CDR3 DNA follows: TGTGCCAGCAGCCAGGGACAGCGATTTTTTTTT.

The chain joins TRBV7-2 to TRBJ1-2; no clear D gene. Germline CDR1 is SGHTA and CDR2 is FQGNSA. V lost 5 bases, J lost 5 bases, and 15 bases lay in between. This CDR3 contains 14 residues. The CDR3 here is CASSPLEGLYGYTF. Written as DNA, the CDR3 is TGTGCCAGCAGCCCCCTGGAGGGCTTGTATGGCTACACCTTC.

The chain joins TRBV5-5 to TRBJ2-2, with 8 bases fitting TRBD2. The junction had 3 bases not matched to a gene; V was cut back by 2 bases and J by 0 bases. This CDR3 is 16 amino acids long. Germline CDR1 and CDR2: SGHKS and YYEKEE (reference sequence). The CDR3 loop is CASSFGGGPNTGELFF. As DNA, the CDR3 is TGTGCCAGCAGCTTCGGCGGGGGGCCGAACACCGGGGAGCTGTTTTTT.

The chain recombines TRBV7-3 with TRBJ2-1, with TRBD1 matching over 8 bases. This CDR3 region has 15 residues. V lost 5 bases and J lost 4; bases outside the gene matches: 7. Germline-derived CDR1 and CDR2 are SGHTA and FQGTGA. The DNA for the CDR3 is TGTGCCAGCAGCCGAGACAGGGGAAAGTACAATGAGCAGTTCTTC. Translating gives CASSRDRGKYNEQFF.

This chain uses TRBV10-3 with TRBJ1-1; 7 bases match TRBD1. The J segment lost 3 bases and the V segment lost 10 bases, leaving 5 bases of the junction unmatched. The V gene's germline CDR1 is ENHRY and CDR2 SYGVKD. The CDR3 has 12 amino acids. CDR3 amino acids: CATIGTDTEAFF. The CDR3 nucleotides are TGTGCCACCATCGGGACAGACACTGAAGCTTTCTTT.

The chain has TRBV7-2 and TRBJ2-7; 9 bases line up with TRBD2. The CDR3 runs 17 residues. The J segment lost 3 bases and the V segment lost 4 bases, leaving 13 bases of the junction unmatched. Germline CDR1 reads SGHTA; CDR2 reads FQGNSA. The CDR3 here is CASSSRRAGGDHYEQYF. CDR3 in DNA: TGTGCCAGCAGCTCCCGAAGAGCGGGGGGAGACCACTACGAGCAGTACTTC.

V usage is TRBV7-9 and J usage is TRBJ2-2; D may be TRBD2 (8 bases). Between the trimmed V and J ends, which lost 10 bases and 4 bases, there was a span of 13 bases. Germline CDR1 and CDR2: SEHNR and FQNEAQ (reference sequence). The CDR3 has 13 residues. Here the CDR3 DNA reads TGTGCCACGGGAGGGGGCTCCACCGGGGAGCTGTTTTTT. This translates into CATGGGSTGELFF.

The J gene is TRBJ2-3, the V gene TRBV5-1, with TRBD2 matching 11 bases. V lost 4 bases to trimming and J lost 5 bases; unmatched junction nucleotides: 9. In germline, CDR1 is SGHRS, CDR2 YFSETQ. There are 16 residues in the CDR3. The CDR3 sequence: CASSGISGGAVDTQYF. The CDR3, as DNA: TGCGCCAGCAGCGGCATTAGCGGGGGGGCAGTAGATACGCAGTATTTT.

The chain is built from TRBV6-1 and TRBJ2-2; a possible D gene is TRBD2 (6 bases). V lost 2 bases to trimming and J lost 7 bases, with 11 bases between them. Germline CDR1 and CDR2: MNHNS and SASEGT. The CDR3 is made up of 14 amino acids. CDR3 residues: CASSERLGGGELFF. The CDR3 region has the DNA TGTGCCAGCAGTGAACGACTAGGAGGCGGGGAGCTGTTTTTT.

V gene TRBV3-1 (or the pseudogene TRBV3-2) combines with J gene TRBJ2-7; perhaps TRBD1 as D (5 bases). V was pared by 2 bases and J by 6 bases, with 11 bases between. The CDR3 consists of 13 residues. Germline V gene data show CDR1 as LGHDT and CDR2 as YNNKEL (reference sequence). The CDR3 coding sequence is TGTGCCAGCAGCCAAATCGAAACAGGCGAGCAGTACTTC. Its protein product is CASSQIETGEQYF.

J is TRBJ1-1 and V is TRBV7-2; 9 bases map to TRBD1. Germline lookup yields CDR1 SGHTA and CDR2 FQGNSA. The CDR3 consists of 14 residues. V shed 5 bases, J shed 5 bases, and the junction held 6 bases outside the gene matches. CDR3 in DNA: TGTGCCAGCAGCCCAGGGACAGGGCGGACTGAAGCTTTCTTT. It is translated as CASSPGTGRTEAFF.

The chain joins TRBV6-6 to TRBJ2-3; D unresolved. Trimming stripped 2 bases from V and 2 bases from J, with 8 bases between. The length of the CDR3 is 14 residues. Looked up from germline, CDR1 is MNHNY and CDR2 is SVGAGI (reference sequence). The CDR3, as DNA: TGTGCCAGCAGTTACGGTCAGGCCACAGATACGCAGTATTTT. Protein product: CASSYGQATDTQYF.

The rearrangement links TRBV7-8 to TRBJ1-2; TRBD1 agrees at 7 bases. V gave up 5 bases and J gave up 8 bases; unmatched junction bases: 8. Germline CDR1 reads SGHVS; CDR2 reads FQNEAQ. This CDR3 comprises 13 residues. The CDR3: CASSIRTGPGYTF. CDR3 in DNA: TGTGCCAGCAGCATAAGGACAGGCCCGGGCTACACCTTC.

The rearrangement links TRBV19 to TRBJ2-6, with D perhaps TRBD2 (6 bases). V lost 7 bases and J 0 bases, leaving 13 bases between the germline ends. Germline V lookup: CDR1 LNHDA, CDR2 SQIVND (reference sequence). This CDR3 has 16 residues. The CDR3 region is CASISGVPSGANVLTF. In DNA form, the CDR3 reads TGTGCCAGTATCTCGGGGGTCCCCTCTGGGGCCAACGTCCTGACTTTC. Using reference TRBV19 and TRBJ2-6 for the parts outside the CDR3, the full variable domain is DGGITQSPKYLFRKEGQNVTLSCEQNLNHDAMYWYRQDPGQGLRLIYYSQIVNDFQKGDIAEGYSVSREKKESFPLTVTSAQKNPTAFYLCASISGVPSGANVLTFGAGSRLTVL.

V and J are TRBV5-5 and TRBJ2-7; D may be TRBD1 (5 bases). V was cut by 4 bases and J by 0 bases, with 8 bases left in between. This CDR3 has 13 amino acids. Germline CDR1 and CDR2: SGHKS and YYEKEE (reference sequence). CDR3 DNA: TGTGCCAGCAGCAGACAGACCTCCTACGAGCAGTACTTC. Protein product: CASSRQTSYEQYF.